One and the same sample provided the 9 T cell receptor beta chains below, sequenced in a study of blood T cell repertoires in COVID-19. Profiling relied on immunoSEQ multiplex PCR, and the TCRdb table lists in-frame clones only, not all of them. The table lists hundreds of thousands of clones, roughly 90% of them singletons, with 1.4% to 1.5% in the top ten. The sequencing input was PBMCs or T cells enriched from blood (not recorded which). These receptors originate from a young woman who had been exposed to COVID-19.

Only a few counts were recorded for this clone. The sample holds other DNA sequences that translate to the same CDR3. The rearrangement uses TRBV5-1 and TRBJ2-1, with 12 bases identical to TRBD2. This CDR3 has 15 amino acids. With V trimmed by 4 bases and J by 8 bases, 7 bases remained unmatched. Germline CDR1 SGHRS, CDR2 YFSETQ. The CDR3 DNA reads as TGCGCCAGCAGCAAGGCTAGCGGGAGGGGCGATGAGCAGTTCTTC. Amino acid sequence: CASSKASGRGDEQFF. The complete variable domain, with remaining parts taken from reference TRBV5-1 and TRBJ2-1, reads KAGVTQTPRYLIKTRGQQVTLSCSPISGHRSVSWYQQTPGQGLQFLFEYFSETQRNKGNFPGRFSGRQFSNSRSEMNVSTLELGDSALYLCASSKASGRGDEQFFGPGTRLTVL.

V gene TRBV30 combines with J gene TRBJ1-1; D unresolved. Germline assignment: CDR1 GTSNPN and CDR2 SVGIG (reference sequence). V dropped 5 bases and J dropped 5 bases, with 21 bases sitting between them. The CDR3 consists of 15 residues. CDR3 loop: CAWGDPEGRGTEAFF. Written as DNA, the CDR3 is TGTGCCTGGGGAGACCCGGAGGGAAGAGGAACTGAAGCTTTCTTT. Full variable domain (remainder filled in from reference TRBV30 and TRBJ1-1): SQTIHQWPATLVQPVGSPLSLECTVEGTSNPNLYWYRQAAGRGLQLLFYSVGIGQISSEVPQNLSASRPQDRQFILSSKKLLLSDSGFYLCAWGDPEGRGTEAFFGQGTRLTVV.

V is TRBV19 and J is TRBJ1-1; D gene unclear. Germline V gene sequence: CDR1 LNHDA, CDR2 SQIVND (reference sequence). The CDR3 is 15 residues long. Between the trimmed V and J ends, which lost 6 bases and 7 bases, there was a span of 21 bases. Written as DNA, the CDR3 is TGTGCCAGTAGAGTATTAAAAACAGAGGGCCGTGAAGCTTTCTTT. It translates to CASRVLKTEGREAFF.

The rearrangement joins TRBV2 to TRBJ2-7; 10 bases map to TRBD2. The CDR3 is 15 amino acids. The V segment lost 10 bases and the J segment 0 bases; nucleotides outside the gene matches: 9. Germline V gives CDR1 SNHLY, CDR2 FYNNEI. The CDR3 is CAISPGTSVSYEQYF. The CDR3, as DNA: TGTGCCATCTCTCCCGGGACTAGCGTCTCCTACGAGCAGTACTTC. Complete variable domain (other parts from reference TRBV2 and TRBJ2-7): EPEVTQTPSHQVTQMGQEVILRCVPISNHLYFYWYRQILGQKVEFLVSFYNNEISEKSEIFDDQFSVERPDGSNFTLKIRSTKLEDSAMYFCAISPGTSVSYEQYFGPGTRLTVT.

The CDR3 coding sequence is TGTGCCAGCAGCCAAGAGTCAAAAGGCTTAGGGGTCTACGAGCAGTACTTC. The encoded protein is CASSQESKGLGVYEQYF. The rearrangement uses TRBV14 and TRBJ2-7; D may be TRBD1 (5 bases). Trimming pared 0 bases from V and 3 bases from J, leaving 18 bases between. Germline values: CDR1 SGHDN, CDR2 FVKESK. This CDR3 is 17 amino acids long.

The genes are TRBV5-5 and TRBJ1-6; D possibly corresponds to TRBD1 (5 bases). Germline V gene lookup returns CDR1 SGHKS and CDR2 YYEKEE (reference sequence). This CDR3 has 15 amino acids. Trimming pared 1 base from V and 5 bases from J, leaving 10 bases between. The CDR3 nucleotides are TGTGCCAGCAGCTTGATGGGGGGAAATAATTCACCCCTCCACTTT. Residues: CASSLMGGNNSPLHF.

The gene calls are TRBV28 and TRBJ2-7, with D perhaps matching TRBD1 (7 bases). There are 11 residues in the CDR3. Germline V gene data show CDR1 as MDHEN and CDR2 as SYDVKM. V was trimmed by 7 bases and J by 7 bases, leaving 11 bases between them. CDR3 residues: CASTSGGEQYF. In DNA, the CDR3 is TGTGCCAGCACCTCAGGGGGGGAGCAGTACTTC.

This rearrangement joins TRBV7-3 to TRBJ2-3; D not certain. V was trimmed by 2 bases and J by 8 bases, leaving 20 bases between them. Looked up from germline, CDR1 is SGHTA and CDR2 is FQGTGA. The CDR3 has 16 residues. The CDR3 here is CASSLSSSSAEATQYF. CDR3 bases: TGTGCCAGCAGCTTATCATCTTCGTCGGCAGAGGCTACGCAGTATTTT.

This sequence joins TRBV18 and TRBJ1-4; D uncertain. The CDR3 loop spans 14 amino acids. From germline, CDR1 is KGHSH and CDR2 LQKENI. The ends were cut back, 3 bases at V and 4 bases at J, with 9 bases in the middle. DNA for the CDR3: TGTGCCAGCTCACCGGGCAGCATTAATGAAAAACTGTTTTTT. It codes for CASSPGSINEKLFF.